These 20 T cell receptor beta chains originate from one sample sequenced in a study of cytomegalovirus exposure and HLA in healthy donors. PCR used 60 Vbeta primers and 13 Jbeta primers. TCRdb's table, derived via immunoSEQ multiplex PCR, lists solely in-frame clones and lacks some. The data hold under 200,000 clones, with less than 90% observed a single time. The specimen sequenced was PBMCs. The receptors were gathered from a man under 40 in good health and CMV-seronegative.

The chain links TRBV7-9 to TRBJ1-1; D gene unclear. Trimming stripped 11 bases from V and 4 bases from J, with 11 bases between. From germline, CDR1 is SEHNR and CDR2 FQNEAQ (reference sequence). This CDR3 has 11 residues. The CDR3: CAGLEGTEAFF. In DNA form, the CDR3 reads TGTGCCGGACTTGAAGGCACTGAAGCTTTCTTT.

The chain has TRBV7-2 and TRBJ2-3; 9 bases align to TRBD2. With 1 base clipped from V and 4 bases from J, the junction kept 3 bases outside the gene matches. The V gene's germline CDR1 is SGHTA and CDR2 FQGNSA. The CDR3 runs to 15 residues. Here the CDR3 reads CASSLEAGGPDTQYF. CDR3 sequence (DNA): TGTGCCAGCAGCTTAGAAGCGGGGGGACCAGATACGCAGTATTTT.

The V gene is TRBV27, the J gene TRBJ2-4; tentative D call: TRBD1 (5 bases). CDR3 length: 15 amino acids. V lost 6 bases to trimming and J lost 1 base, with 13 bases between them. Germline loops: CDR1 MNHEY, CDR2 SMNVEV (reference sequence). The CDR3 region is CASRPTVGAKNIQYF. The DNA of the CDR3 is TGTGCCAGCAGACCGACAGTGGGGGCCAAAAACATTCAGTACTTC.

This chain connects TRBV5-1 to TRBJ2-7; D is ambiguous. The CDR3 runs to 13 residues. CDR1 and CDR2 (germline): SGHRS, YFSETQ. V gave up 3 bases and J gave up 3 bases, with 10 bases separating them. The CDR3 DNA follows: TGCGCCAGCAGCTCGAAACACAGCTACGAGCAGTACTTC. Translating gives CASSSKHSYEQYF.

This clone was seen a handful of times. This rearrangement joins TRBV28 to TRBJ2-1, with TRBD2 matching 9 bases. The CDR3 runs to 15 residues. V was pared by 3 bases and J by 9 bases, with 9 bases of the junction left unmatched. The germline V gene encodes CDR1 MDHEN and CDR2 SYDVKM. The CDR3: CASSLTSGFPREQFF. The CDR3 region has the DNA TGTGCCAGCAGTTTGACTAGCGGATTCCCTCGTGAGCAGTTCTTC.

The rearrangement joins TRBV6-6 to TRBJ2-5; 12 nucleotides line up with TRBD2. The J call may be incorrect, as the DNA end agrees better with TRBJ2-7. This CDR3 comprises 15 residues. From germline, CDR1 is MNHNY and CDR2 SVGAGI (reference sequence). CDR3 amino acids: CASSYGLAGTYEQYF. The CDR3 region has the DNA TGTGCCAGCAGTTACGGACTAGCGGGGACCTACGAGCAGTACTTC.

The chain is built from TRBV5-8 and TRBJ1-6; the match to TRBD1 covers 11 bases. V gave up 4 bases and J gave up 1 base; unmatched junction bases: 7. CDR1 and CDR2 (germline): SGHTS, YDEGEE. This CDR3 has 18 residues. The CDR3 protein is CASSLGQGAVSYNSPLHF. The CDR3, as DNA: TGTGCCAGCAGCCTCGGACAGGGGGCGGTTTCCTATAATTCACCCCTCCACTTT.

The gene calls are TRBV4-3 and TRBJ1-2; D ambiguous. Germline V gene data show CDR1 as LGHNA and CDR2 as YSLEER. Trimming took 0 bases from V and 2 from J, leaving 10 bases between them. The CDR3 extends over 15 amino acids. CDR3 sequence (DNA): TGCGCCAGCAGCCAAGATATCGGGGAGAACTATGGCTACACCTTC. Amino acids: CASSQDIGENYGYTF.

Remarks on this clone: A junction end diverges from the germline sequence, so it may reflect a read error. V and J are TRBV7-9 and TRBJ2-3; D perhaps matches TRBD1 (5 bases). CDR1 SEHNR and CDR2 FQNEAQ come from the germline V gene (reference sequence). This CDR3 contains 12 residues. The CDR3 DNA reads TGTTCCAGCAGCCGAATCGACAGCGTGCAGTATTTT. This sequence encodes CSSSRIDSVQYF. Combining the CDR3 with reference TRBV7-9 and TRBJ2-3 gives the whole variable domain DTGVSQNPRHKITKRGQNVTFRCDPISEHNRLYWYRQTLGQGPEFLTYFQNEAQLEKSRLLSDRFSAERPKGSFSTLEIQRTEQGDSAMYLCSSSRIDSVQYFGPGTRLTVL.

This sequence joins TRBV7-2 and TRBJ2-1; D is possibly TRBD2 (6 bases). With 5 bases removed from V and 8 bases from J, the gap between germline ends came to 22 bases. Germline V gene data show CDR1 as SGHTA and CDR2 as FQGNSA. This CDR3 contains 16 residues. This chain's CDR3 is CASSPRSGGASYEQFF. In DNA form, the CDR3 reads TGTGCCAGCAGCCCTAGGAGCGGCGGGGCCAGCTATGAGCAGTTCTTC.

Points on this clone: Other DNA sequences in this specimen translate into the identical CDR3. J is TRBJ1-2 and V is TRBV7-6; 11 bases align to TRBD1. Germline-derived CDR1 and CDR2 are SGHVS and FNYEAQ. The V and J ends lost 1 base and 5 bases, in that order; junction bases with no gene match: 6. CDR3 length: 16 amino acids. This chain's CDR3 is CASSLEVGQGEYGYTF. In DNA, the CDR3 is TGTGCCAGCAGCTTAGAGGTGGGACAGGGGGAATATGGCTACACCTTC. The whole variable domain, filled in from reference TRBV7-6 and TRBJ1-2, reads GAGVSQSPRYKVTKRGQDVALRCDPISGHVSLYWYRQALGQGPEFLTYFNYEAQQDKSGLPNDRFSAERPEGSISTLTIQRTEQRDSAMYRCASSLEVGQGEYGYTFGSGTRLTVV.

This chain connects TRBV7-2 to TRBJ2-7; 9 positions agree with TRBD2. CDR3 length: 15 amino acids. The J segment lost 6 bases and the V segment lost 5 bases, leaving 11 bases of the junction unmatched. Germline V gives CDR1 SGHTA, CDR2 FQGNSA. CDR3 DNA: TGTGCCAGCAGCACCCTTAGCGGGAGAAAGGGCGAGCAGTACTTC. It is translated as CASSTLSGRKGEQYF.

This chain joins TRBV7-2 and TRBJ2-7; no clear D gene. This CDR3 contains 14 residues. Germline CDR1 and CDR2: SGHTA and FQGNSA. The V gene lost 2 bases and the J gene lost 0 bases, with 8 bases spanning the gap. The DNA for the CDR3 is TGTGCCAGCAGCTTAATCCCGGGCTCCTACGAGCAGTACTTC. Its protein product is CASSLIPGSYEQYF.

The chain carries TRBV15 and TRBJ2-5; TRBD2 might be the D (5 bases). The DNA end is more similar to TRBJ2-7, so the J call may be wrong. Germline V lookup: CDR1 LNHNV, CDR2 YYDKDF (reference sequence). CDR3 length: 15 amino acids. CDR3 bases: TGTGCCACCAGCAGAGATACTAGGGTCGCCTACGAGCAGTACTTC. This translates into CATSRDTRVAYEQYF.

This chain links TRBV7-9 with TRBJ2-7; 7 bases map to TRBD2. This CDR3 has 15 residues. The V gene's germline CDR1 is SEHNR and CDR2 FQNEAQ (reference sequence). After removal of 4 bases from V and 4 bases from J, the junction contained 10 bases not matched to a gene. The CDR3 region is CASSSDPGGGYEQYF. In DNA form, the CDR3 reads TGTGCCAGCAGCTCCGATCCGGGAGGCGGGTACGAGCAGTACTTC.

V and J are TRBV2 and TRBJ2-7, with TRBD2 as a possible D gene (5 bases). The CDR3 extends over 14 amino acids. From germline, CDR1 is SNHLY and CDR2 FYNNEI. V lost 5 bases to trimming and J lost 2 bases, with 13 bases between them. The CDR3 reads CASSQTRLTYEQYF. DNA for the CDR3: TGTGCCAGCAGTCAAACCAGACTAACCTACGAGCAGTACTTC.

The chain joins TRBV6-5 to TRBJ1-4; D ambiguous. The V and J ends lost 6 bases and 3 bases respectively, with 14 bases between them. The CDR3 totals 15 residues. The germline V gene has CDR1 MNHEY and CDR2 SVGAGI. CDR3 sequence (DNA): TGTGCCAGCAGCCGTTACCGCACGGCTAATGAAAAACTGTTTTTT. Its protein product is CASSRYRTANEKLFF.

The rearrangement links TRBV5-1 to TRBJ1-2, with TRBD1 identical over 9 bases. With V trimmed by 4 bases and J by 3 bases, 7 bases remained unmatched. This CDR3 has 15 amino acids. CDR1 and CDR2 (germline): SGHRS, YFSETQ. CDR3 in DNA: TGCGCCAGCAGCCTGACCGGGACAGGGCACTATGGCTACACCTTC. The encoded protein is CASSLTGTGHYGYTF.

This clone appeared a few times. The chain carries TRBV5-1 and TRBJ2-5, with D possibly matching TRBD1 (5 bases). Trimming left V 4 bases short and J 2 bases short, with 12 bases between. The CDR3 consists of 14 residues. Per the germline V gene, CDR1 is SGHRS and CDR2 is YFSETQ. CDR3 in DNA: TGCGCCAGCAGCCCTCGGGCAGGGCAAGAGACCCAGTACTTC. It yields the protein CASSPRAGQETQYF.

V and J are TRBV19 and TRBJ2-6, with a tentative D call TRBD1 (6 bases). Germline CDR1 LNHDA, CDR2 SQIVND (reference sequence). Trimming left V 4 bases short and J 0 bases short, with 16 bases between. The CDR3 has 18 residues. CDR3: CASSNPRGFLSGANVLTF. The CDR3, as DNA: TGTGCCAGTAGTAATCCCAGGGGATTCCTCTCTGGGGCCAACGTCCTGACTTTC.